The source of this T cell receptor beta chain is a study of T cell responses to AZD1222 COVID-19 vaccine (dated by TCRdb to the early 2020s). For the study in its entirety: TCR sequencing covered 230 or so trial participants: about 210 given two doses of AZD1222 and about 26 given two doses of MenACWY control vaccine. Trial participants were enrolled into age subgroups of 18-55, 56-69 and 70-plus years, which contained 148, 28 and 57 TCR-sequenced participants, respectively.

Sequences SGHRS (CDR1) and YFSETQ (CDR2) are obtained from the germline V gene. The CDR3 contains 17 residues, cysteine and phenylalanine counted. Only CDR3 DNA is held: 51 bases, read in frame from base 1. The V end gives up 1 base and the J end 5 bases, leaving 6 bases in the junction not matched to a gene. The CDR3 regions of human TCRbeta chains were analyzed by immunosequencing. In the original analysis: TCRs in the repertoires were matched against a reference library of SARS-CoV-2-specific TCRs that had been generated with the MIRA antigen-specificity platform. Breadth was defined as the fraction of unique TCRs that were SARS-CoV-2-associated. Depth was defined as the fraction of total T cells that were SARS-CoV-2-associated. Using the MIRA data, each spike-specific TCR was assigned both to the spike region to which the TCR was reactive and to a CD4 or CD8 class. Log10-transformed breadth and depth values were compared by one-way ANOVA with Sidak's multiple comparisons tests. TCRdb re-hosts the immuneACCESS table, in-frame sequences only. Its copies lack some clones; in the studies checked, an unresolved V gene accounts for under half of them, and the cause for the rest is not known. D and trimming come from the DNA, and the V and J calls and clone size come from that table. The sample data list around 150,000 clones, and 92% of these were observed just once. 3% to 4.5% of the sample comes from the top ten.

General findings and caveats noted by the study authors: Because no samples from the day 14 peak response were available, repertoires could be characterized only after the peak T cell response. In the small 56-69-year group, the increase in depth fell short of significance, most likely because of low power. The whole spike protein was spanned by vaccine-associated CD4 TCRs, and dominant responses were seen in regions 160-218 and 743-854. Participants were mostly white British and included more females than males, and it was suggested by the authors that clonal diversity may have been underestimated. After two AZD1222 doses, both the breadth and the depth of spike-specific TCRs were significantly higher than at day 0 and than in MenACWY recipients. Reportedly, almost half of the unique spike-specific TCRs recognized epitopes lying outside the regions that are mutated in the B.1.351 and B.1.1.7 variants. Conclusions about previously exposed vaccinees are limited, since just six or seven AZD1222 recipients were seropositive for SARS-CoV-2 at baseline.

What the time point label conveys for this sample: about 28 days (+/-7) after the second vaccine dose. Because spike-specific TCR depth and breadth did not differ between the two schedules, AZD1222 recipients who got a second dose at roughly 4 weeks were pooled with those who got a second dose at roughly 12 weeks. Vaccinee samples came from UK trials COV001 and COV002, including a single-blind randomized controlled phase 2/3 trial of AZD1222 (ChAdOx1 nCoV-19) in healthy adults. Trial participant PBMC samples were collected at day 0 and day 28 after the second dose for TCRbeta chain sequencing. Details on this clone: Its antigen remains unidentified. Base qualities are not at hand, and no much larger clone is one base apart.

The sequenced sample was peripheral blood, obtained 28 days after the second AZD1222 dose. The V and J genes are TRBV5-1 and TRBJ2-5; 15 central bases correspond to TRBD2. The clonotype was recovered from an adult who received the AZD1222 COVID-19 vaccine. The CDR3 protein: CASSLQGLAGGVETQYF. The nucleotide sequence is TGCGCCAGCAGCTTGCAGGGACTAGCGGGAGGTGTGGAGACCCAGTACTTC.